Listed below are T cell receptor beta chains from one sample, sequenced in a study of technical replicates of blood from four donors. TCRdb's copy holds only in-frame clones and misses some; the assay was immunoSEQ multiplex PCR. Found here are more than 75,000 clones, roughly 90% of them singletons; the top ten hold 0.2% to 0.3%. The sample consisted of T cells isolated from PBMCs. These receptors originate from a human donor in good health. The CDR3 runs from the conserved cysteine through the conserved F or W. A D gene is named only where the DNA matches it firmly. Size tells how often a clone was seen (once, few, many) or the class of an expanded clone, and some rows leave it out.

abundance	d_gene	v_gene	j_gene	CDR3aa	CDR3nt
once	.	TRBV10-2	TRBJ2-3	CASSDWGGTDTQYF	TGCGCCAGCAGTGATTGGGGGGGCACAGATACGCAGTATTTT
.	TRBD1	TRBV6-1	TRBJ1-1	CASNDRGATEAFF	TGTGCCAGCAACGACAGGGGTGCCACTGAAGCTTTCTTT
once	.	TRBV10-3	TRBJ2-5	CAISGSGQETQYF	TGTGCCATCAGCGGGAGCGGGCAAGAGACCCAGTACTTC
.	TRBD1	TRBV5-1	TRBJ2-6	CASSQGQAGANVLTF	TGCGCCAGCAGCCAAGGACAGGCTGGGGCCAACGTCCTGACTTTC
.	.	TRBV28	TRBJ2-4	CASTQAQQIKNIQYF	TGTGCCAGCACCCAGGCCCAACAGATAAAAAACATTCAGTACTTC
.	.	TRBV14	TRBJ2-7	CASSQQGSHEQYF	TGTGCCAGCAGTCAACAGGGAAGTCACGAGCAGTACTTC
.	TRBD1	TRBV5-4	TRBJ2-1	CASSGQGPLGNEQFF	TGTGCCAGCAGCGGACAGGGACCGTTGGGGAATGAGCAGTTCTTC
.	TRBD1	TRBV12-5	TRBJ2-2	CASVSDRAAGELFF	TGTGCTAGTGTTAGCGACAGGGCGGCCGGGGAGCTGTTTTTT
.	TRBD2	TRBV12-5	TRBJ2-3	CASGLPNSGAFTDTQYF	TGTGCTAGTGGTTTGCCGAATAGCGGGGCATTCACAGATACGCAGTATTTT
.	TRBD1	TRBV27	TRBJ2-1	CASSRDRANEQFF	TGTGCCAGCAGCCGGGACAGGGCCAATGAGCAGTTCTTC
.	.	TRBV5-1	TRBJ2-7	CASSLEPYEQYF	TGCGCCAGCAGCTTGGAGCCTTACGAGCAGTACTTC
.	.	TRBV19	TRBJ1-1	CASSPTGFTEAFF	TGTGCCAGTAGCCCAACAGGGTTTACTGAAGCTTTCTTT
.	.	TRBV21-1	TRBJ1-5	CASSSHPGGGEPQHF	TGTGCCAGCAGCAGCCACCCAGGGGGCGGGGAGCCCCAGCATTTT
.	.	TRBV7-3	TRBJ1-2	CASSSTGMDGYTF	TGTGCCAGCAGCAGCACAGGGATGGATGGCTACACCTTC
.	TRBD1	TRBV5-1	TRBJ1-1	CASSFQGQGVGTEAFF	TGCGCCAGCAGCTTCCAGGGACAGGGGGTAGGGACTGAAGCTTTCTTT
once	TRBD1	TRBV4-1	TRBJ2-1	CASSPYGDSSYNEQFF	TGCGCCAGCAGCCCTTATGGGGACAGTTCCTACAATGAGCAGTTCTTC
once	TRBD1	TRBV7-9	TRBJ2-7	CASSQGTGGIYEQYF	TGTGCCAGCAGCCAAGGGACAGGGGGCATCTACGAGCAGTACTTC
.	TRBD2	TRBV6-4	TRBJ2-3	CASSATSGDTDTQYF	TGTGCCAGCAGTGCTACTAGCGGGGACACAGATACGCAGTATTTT
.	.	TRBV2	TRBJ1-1	CASRVDSGNTEAFF	TGTGCCAGCAGGGTAGACAGTGGGAACACTGAAGCTTTCTTT
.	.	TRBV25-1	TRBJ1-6	CASSALVADNSPLHF	TGTGCCAGCAGTGCCCTGGTGGCAGATAATTCACCCCTCCACTTT
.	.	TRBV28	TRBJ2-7	CASSSTLETGEQYF	TGTGCCAGCAGTTCCACCCTCGAAACAGGGGAGCAGTACTTC
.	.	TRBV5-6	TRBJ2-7	CASSLQGSFSYEQYF	TGTGCCAGCAGCTTGCAGGGGTCTTTTTCCTACGAGCAGTACTTC
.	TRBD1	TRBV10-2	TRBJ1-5	CASSFDRAQLNQPQHF	TGCGCCAGCAGTTTTGACAGGGCCCAACTCAATCAGCCCCAGCATTTT
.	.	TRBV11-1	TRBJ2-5	CASSYQQGRETQYF	TGTGCCAGCAGCTATCAACAGGGTCGGGAGACCCAGTACTTC
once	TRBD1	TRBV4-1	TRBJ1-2	CASSRGQGYGYTF	TGCGCCAGCAGCCGCGGACAGGGGTATGGCTACACCTTC
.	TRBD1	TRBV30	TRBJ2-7	CAWSTGVEYEQYF	TGTGCCTGGAGTACAGGGGTTGAGTACGAGCAGTACTTC
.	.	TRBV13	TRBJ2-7	CASSLNRGLYEQYF	TGTGCCAGCAGCCTCAATAGGGGCCTATACGAGCAGTACTTC
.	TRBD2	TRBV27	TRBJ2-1	CASSSDGTTDEQFF	TGTGCCAGCAGTTCGGACGGGACTACGGATGAGCAGTTCTTC
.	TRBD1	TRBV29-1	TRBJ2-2	CSVRRGLNTGELFF	TGCAGCGTTCGAAGGGGGCTGAACACCGGGGAGCTGTTTTTT
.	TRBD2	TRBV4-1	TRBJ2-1	CASSQVSGRSSSYNEQFF	TGCGCCAGCAGCCAAGTAAGCGGGAGATCTAGCTCCTACAATGAGCAGTTCTTC
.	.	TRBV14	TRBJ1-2	CASSRDTYGYTF	TGTGCCAGCAGCCGGGACACCTATGGCTACACCTTC
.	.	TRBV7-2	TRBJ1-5	CASSLFSIDQPQHF	TGTGCCAGCAGCTTATTCTCCATAGATCAGCCCCAGCATTTT
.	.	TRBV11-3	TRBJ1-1	CASSLSGSNTEAFF	TGTGCCAGCAGCTTATCCGGGAGCAACACTGAAGCTTTCTTT
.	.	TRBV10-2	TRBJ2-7	CASSYRTVVVHEQYF	TGCGCCAGCAGTTATAGGACAGTGGTAGTCCACGAGCAGTACTTC
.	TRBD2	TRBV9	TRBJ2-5	CASSGEGAGMETQYF	TGTGCCAGCAGCGGGGAGGGCGCGGGGATGGAGACCCAGTACTTC
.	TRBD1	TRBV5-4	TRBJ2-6	CASSSPRRDREVSGANVLTF	TGTGCCAGCAGCTCACCTCGCCGGGACAGGGAAGTGTCTGGGGCCAACGTCCTGACTTTC
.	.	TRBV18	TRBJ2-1	CASSPRTGRGNEQFF	TGTGCCAGCTCACCAAGGACAGGGAGGGGCAATGAGCAGTTCTTC
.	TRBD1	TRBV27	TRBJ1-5	CASRRTGDSNQPQHF	TGTGCCAGCAGACGGACAGGGGATAGCAATCAGCCCCAGCATTTT
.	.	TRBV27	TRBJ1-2	CASSHSGAFYGYTF	TGTGCCAGCAGTCATAGTGGGGCATTCTATGGCTACACCTTC
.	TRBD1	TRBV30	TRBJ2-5	CALSGTAKETQYF	TGTGCACTAAGTGGGACAGCCAAAGAGACCCAGTACTTC
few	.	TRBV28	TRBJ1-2	CASREAGNYGYTF	TGTGCCAGCCGCGAGGCGGGGAACTATGGCTACACCTTC
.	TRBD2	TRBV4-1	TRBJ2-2	CASSGAGGLNTGELFF	TGCGCCAGCAGCGGCGCGGGGGGCTTGAACACCGGGGAGCTGTTTTTT
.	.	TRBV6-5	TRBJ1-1	CASRTNTGRTVEAFF	TGTGCCAGCAGGACGAATACGGGAAGGACAGTTGAAGCTTTCTTT
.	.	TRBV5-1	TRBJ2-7	CASSLVRGAGYEQYF	TGCGCCAGCAGCTTGGTACGGGGGGCTGGGTACGAGCAGTACTTC
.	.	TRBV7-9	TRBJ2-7	CASSLPGDYEQYF	TGTGCCAGCAGCTTGCCAGGGGACTACGAGCAGTACTTC
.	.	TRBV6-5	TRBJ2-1	CASVQYNEQFF	TGTGCCAGCGTACAGTACAATGAGCAGTTCTTC
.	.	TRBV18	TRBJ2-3	CASSPSEADTQYF	TGTGCCAGCTCACCGAGCGAGGCAGATACGCAGTATTTT
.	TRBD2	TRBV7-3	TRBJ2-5	CASSLGQAGVGETQYF	TGTGCCAGCAGCTTAGGTCAAGCGGGGGTGGGAGAGACCCAGTACTTC